This TCR beta chain was captured by sequencing in a study of T cells after yellow fever vaccination. The study's findings and limits: A large majority of primary-vaccination clones showed up again after the booster (roughly 96% CD4, 75% to 90% CD8).

In this sample, this clonotype turned up a few times. Its antigen is unidentified. By 5'RACE template switching, TCR cDNA was produced, with a universal primer site and UMIs added in the process. Each CDR3 protein gets one entry after TCRdb re-called the 5' RACE reads with MiXCR. The repertoire holds around 500,000 distinct CDR3 sequences, with just over 20% as singletons. CDR1 is SGHTA and CDR2 is FQGNSA in the germline V gene. Trimming took off 3 bases at V and 0 bases at J, with 10 bases between the two ends. The CDR3 length is 15 residues. This chain connects TRBV7-2 to TRBJ2-3, with a weak D call TRBD2 (6 bases). The receptor was derived from a man younger than 35 who received the YFV17D yellow fever vaccine. Material: PBMCs, obtained less than 25 days after the first yellow fever vaccination. DNA of the CDR3: TGTGCCAGCAGCTTGGGAGGAATTAGCACAGATACGCAGTATTTT. It encodes CASSLGGISTDTQYF.